The T cell receptor (beta chain) under discussion was sequenced for a study of shared clonotypes between healthy human individuals. On the study more broadly: Plates per donor: three CD4 naive, three CD4 memory, two CD8 naive, one CD8 memory.

Deep was the level used in running the assay. The repertoire was sequenced with immunoSEQ multiplex PCR; TCRdb's copy has only in-frame clones and lacks some. The sample contains roughly 720,000 clones, 90% of which appear only once. This receptor was identified in a man aged 18 to 29 in good health. Some clones in this sample may be carry-over from other donors' samples. The sequencing sample was made of memory CD8+ T cells from PBMCs. Subset denoted: CD45RO+ cells pooled with CCR7-negative TemRA cells.

The CDR3: CASSGQGMNTEAFF. CDR3 in DNA: TGTGCCAGCAGTGGGCAGGGAATGAACACTGAAGCTTTCTTT. The rearrangement joins TRBV6-1 to TRBJ1-1; tentatively, D is TRBD1 (5 bases). There are 14 residues in the CDR3. The V gene's germline CDR1 is MNHNS and CDR2 SASEGT. Trimming stripped 4 bases from V and 0 bases from J, with 9 bases between.